The next 23 T cell receptor beta chains were all read from a single sample in a study of OX40 agonist ivuxolimab in advanced cancers. Data came from immunoSEQ multiplex PCR; TCRdb stores just in-frame clones and leaves some out. The sample has tens of thousands of clones, roughly nine tenths seen once. The starting material was CD4+ or CD8+ T cells sorted from blood, obtained in a trial of the OX40 agonist ivuxolimab. The receptors here all came from an adult with an advanced solid tumor such as melanoma, head and neck, liver or kidney cancer.

The chain has TRBV7-9 and TRBJ1-1, with D possibly TRBD1 on 5 matching bases. The V end lost 5 bases, the J end lost 5 bases, and 18 bases lay between the germline ends. CDR1 and CDR2 from the germline V gene are SEHNR and FQNEAQ (reference sequence). The CDR3 has 15 residues. CDR3 coding DNA: TGTGCCAGCAGCCCGCTAATGGGAGGGGTTACTGAAGCTTTCTTT. It specifies CASSPLMGGVTEAFF.

The DNA for the CDR3 is TGTGCCTGGAGTCTAGGATCTTCAGATACGCAGTATTTT. Translated: CAWSLGSSDTQYF. The chain is built from TRBV30 and TRBJ2-3, with unresolved D. V was shortened by 2 bases and J by 4 bases, with 10 bases between the two germline ends. This CDR3 is 13 amino acids long. Germline-derived CDR1 and CDR2 are GTSNPN and SVGIG (reference sequence). The variable domain in full, completed from reference TRBV30 and TRBJ2-3, reads SQTIHQWPATLVQPVGSPLSLECTVEGTSNPNLYWYRQAAGRGLQLLFYSVGIGQISSEVPQNLSASRPQDRQFILSSKKLLLSDSGFYLCAWSLGSSDTQYFGPGTRLTVL.

The chain couples TRBV29-1 to TRBJ2-7; D might be TRBD1 (5 bases). Trimming removed 7 bases at V and 7 bases at J, with 11 bases between. Germline V CDR1 and CDR2: SQVTM, ANQGSEA. This CDR3 contains 10 residues. The CDR3 protein is CSAVQGEQYF. Written as DNA, the CDR3 is TGCAGCGCCGTCCAGGGAGAGCAGTACTTC.

V gene TRBV11-2 combines with J gene TRBJ2-3; 8 nucleotides agree with TRBD1. The CDR3 runs 16 residues. The germline V gene has CDR1 SGHAT and CDR2 FQNNGV. V lost 0 bases and J lost 8; bases outside the gene matches: 10. The CDR3 is CASSLDLAGQATTQYF. The CDR3 region has the DNA TGTGCCAGCAGCTTAGATCTCGCGGGACAGGCCACTACGCAGTATTTT.

This sequence joins TRBV19 and TRBJ1-6; D may be TRBD1 (6 bases). Trimming cost V 3 bases and J 10 bases, with 22 bases left between them. CDR1 is LNHDA and CDR2 is SQIVND in the germline V gene (reference sequence). CDR3 length: 17 residues. In DNA form, the CDR3 reads TGTGCCAGTAGTATCCTTACCTCAACAGGGTTCAGGTCACCCCTCCACTTT. This codes for CASSILTSTGFRSPLHF.

The CDR3, as DNA: TGTGCCAGCAGTCCTAACAGGGATATGAACACTGAAGCTTTCTTT. Its translation: CASSPNRDMNTEAFF. J is TRBJ1-1 and V is TRBV25-1, with D possibly being TRBD1 (6 bases). The V end lost 5 bases, the J end lost 0 bases, and 13 bases lay between the germline ends. The CDR3 length is 15 residues. Germline V gene data show CDR1 as MGHDK and CDR2 as SYGVNS.

The chain uses TRBV2 and TRBJ2-7; D is perhaps TRBD2 (6 bases). This CDR3 is built from 12 residues. The germline CDR1 and CDR2 sequences are SNHLY and FYNNEI. The ends were cut back, 5 bases at V and 6 bases at J, with 11 bases in the middle. CDR3 coding DNA: TGTGCCAGCAGTCACTACGGGGGCGAGCAGTACTTC. Its translation is CASSHYGGEQYF.

The chain couples TRBV10-3 to TRBJ1-2, with D unresolved. The CDR3 is 14 amino acids. V was shortened by 8 bases and J by 0 bases, with 13 bases between the two germline ends. Germline CDR1 and CDR2: ENHRY and SYGVKD. In nucleotides, the CDR3 is TGTGCCATCCGGGAGGATCGTACTAACTATGGCTACACCTTC. Encoded protein: CAIREDRTNYGYTF.

The J gene is TRBJ1-5, the V gene TRBV27; 9 nucleotides agree with TRBD1. J was trimmed by 5 bases and V by 5 bases; bases with no gene match: 7. The CDR3 has 15 residues. Per germline, CDR1 MNHEY and CDR2 SMNVEV (reference sequence). The CDR3 reads CASSLPGTGHQPQHF. Here the CDR3 DNA reads TGTGCCAGCAGTCTCCCCGGGACAGGGCATCAGCCCCAGCATTTT.

Written as DNA, the CDR3 is TGTGCCAGCAGCTTAGAGGGGACCACTGAAGCTTTCTTT. It encodes CASSLEGTTEAFF. The chain combines TRBV7-9 with TRBJ1-1; TRBD1 is a possible D gene (5 bases). CDR3 length: 13 residues. V was trimmed by 1 base and J by 4 bases, leaving 7 bases between them. Germline CDR1 SEHNR, CDR2 FQNEAQ (reference sequence).

The V gene is TRBV27, the J gene TRBJ2-7, with TRBD2 matching over 8 bases. Germline trimming cut 7 bases from V and 3 bases from J; bases unmatched to any gene: 5. The CDR3 is made up of 13 amino acids. CDR1 is MNHEY, CDR2 SMNVEV, per germline (reference sequence). The CDR3 reads CASNDGGGYEQYF. CDR3 DNA: TGTGCCAGCAACGACGGGGGGGGCTACGAGCAGTACTTC.

This chain links TRBV2 with TRBJ2-7; TRBD2 is a possible D gene (6 bases). There are 14 residues in the CDR3. CDR1 SNHLY and CDR2 FYNNEI come from the germline V gene. V gave up 4 bases and J gave up 5 bases, with 15 bases separating them. The CDR3, as DNA: TGTGCCAGCAGTGTCATAGGGACTGGGAACGAGCAGTACTTC. Translating gives CASSVIGTGNEQYF.

This chain connects TRBV29-1 to TRBJ2-7; D not certain. The CDR3 spans 12 residues. V shed 7 bases and J shed 1 base, with 11 bases lying between them. In germline, CDR1 is SQVTM, CDR2 ANQGSEA. CDR3 region: CSAVVESYEQYF. DNA of the CDR3: TGCAGCGCCGTTGTAGAGTCCTACGAGCAGTACTTC.

The V call is TRBV13, the J call TRBJ1-1; no clear D gene. CDR3 size: 15 residues. Germline loops: CDR1 PRHDT, CDR2 FYEKMQ (reference sequence). V lost 1 base to trimming and J lost 3 bases, with 12 bases between them. Here the CDR3 reads CASSLESGRDTEAFF. CDR3 bases: TGTGCCAGCAGCTTAGAGTCAGGCCGGGACACTGAAGCTTTCTTT. Looking up the rest from reference TRBV13 and TRBJ1-1 gives the full variable domain: AAGVIQSPRHLIKEKRETATLKCYPIPRHDTVYWYQQGPGQDPQFLISFYEKMQSDKGSIPDRFSAQQFSDYHSELNMSSLELGDSALYFCASSLESGRDTEAFFGQGTRLTVV.

The V call is TRBV10-2, the J call TRBJ2-7, with 8 bases lining up with TRBD2. This CDR3 comprises 15 residues. Germline CDR1 and CDR2: WSHSY and SAAADI. The trim removed 2 bases at V and 6 bases at J, leaving 9 bases unmatched. CDR3 in amino acids: CASSEGPGLVSEQYF. The CDR3 nucleotides read TGCGCCAGCAGTGAGGGCCCGGGACTAGTCTCCGAGCAGTACTTC.

V is TRBV20-1 and J is TRBJ2-7; D is ambiguous. The CDR3 extends over 11 amino acids. V lost 1 base and J 3 bases, leaving 4 bases between the germline ends. Per germline, CDR1 DFQATT and CDR2 SNEGSKA (reference sequence). Here the CDR3 reads CSARAYYEQYF. The CDR3 DNA is TGCAGTGCTAGAGCCTACTACGAGCAGTACTTC.

The chain links TRBV11-1 to TRBJ2-7; D unclear. V dropped 5 bases and J dropped 4 bases, with 15 bases sitting between them. The CDR3 is made up of 14 amino acids. Germline CDR1 and CDR2: SGHAT and FQDESV (reference sequence). CDR3 sequence (DNA): TGTGCCAGCAGCCAATCGGGCTCGACTTACGAGCAGTACTTC. This sequence encodes CASSQSGSTYEQYF.

V is TRBV16 and J is TRBJ2-7, with D unresolved. V was cut by 3 bases and J by 3 bases, with 9 bases left in between. Germline values: CDR1 KGHSY, CDR2 FQNENV. The CDR3 runs to 13 residues. CDR3 in amino acids: CASSQGHFYEQYF. The CDR3 nucleotides are TGTGCCAGCAGCCAGGGTCACTTCTACGAGCAGTACTTC. Together with reference TRBV16 and TRBJ2-7, the CDR3 gives the full variable domain: GEEVAQTPKHLVRGEGQKAKLYCAPIKGHSYVFWYQQVLKNEFKFLISFQNENVFDETGMPKERFSAKCLPNSPCSLEIQATKLEDSAVYFCASSQGHFYEQYFGPGTRLTVT.

The chain recombines TRBV5-6 with TRBJ1-2, with TRBD1 matching 9 bases. The CDR3 contains 15 residues. CDR1 is SGHDT, CDR2 YYEEEE, per germline. V shed 0 bases, J shed 0 bases, and the junction held 0 bases outside the gene matches. The DNA for the CDR3 is TGTGCCAGCAGCTTGGGACAGGGGGCTAACTATGGCTACACCTTC. Translating it yields CASSLGQGANYGYTF. Full variable domain (rest looked up from reference TRBV5-6 and TRBJ1-2): DAGVTQSPTHLIKTRGQQVTLRCSPKSGHDTVSWYQQALGQGPQFIFQYYEEEERQRGNFPDRFSGHQFPNYSSELNVNALLLGDSALYLCASSLGQGANYGYTFGSGTRLTVV.

The chain couples TRBV10-2 to TRBJ2-5; D tentatively reads TRBD1 or TRBD2 (5 bases each). Trimming shortened V by 3 bases and J by 2 bases, and 19 bases separated the two germline ends. Germline V lookup: CDR1 WSHSY, CDR2 SAAADI. The CDR3 is 17 amino acids. This CDR3 reads CASSESETAELQETQYF. The CDR3 nucleotides are TGCGCCAGCAGTGAAAGCGAGACAGCGGAGCTGCAAGAGACCCAGTACTTC.

This clone came up a few times. The chain carries TRBV2 and TRBJ2-2; the D call may be TRBD1 or TRBD2 (5 bases each). V lost 0 bases, J lost 4 bases, and 12 bases lay in between. The CDR3 totals 16 residues. Germline V gives CDR1 SNHLY, CDR2 FYNNEI. The chain's CDR3 is CASSEAYEGPTGELFF. In DNA, the CDR3 is TGTGCCAGCAGTGAAGCCTACGAGGGGCCCACCGGGGAGCTGTTTTTT.

The count of this clone is one. V gene TRBV27 combines with J gene TRBJ2-7; D is possibly TRBD1 (6 bases). V lost 3 bases to trimming and J lost 6 bases, with 12 bases between them. The CDR3 has 13 amino acids. In germline, CDR1 is MNHEY, CDR2 SMNVEV (reference sequence). The DNA of the CDR3 is TGTGCCAGCAGTTTCACAGGGAGCCCCGAGCAGTACTTC. It translates to CASSFTGSPEQYF.

This rearrangement joins TRBV6-6 to TRBJ2-7; D is possibly TRBD2 (5 bases). Germline V lookup: CDR1 MNHNY, CDR2 SVGAGI (reference sequence). CDR3 size: 13 residues. The V and J ends lost 1 base and 7 bases respectively, with 11 bases between them. CDR3 sequence (DNA): TGTGCCAGCAGTTACTTGAGGGTTGGGGAGCAGTACTTC. It yields the protein CASSYLRVGEQYF.